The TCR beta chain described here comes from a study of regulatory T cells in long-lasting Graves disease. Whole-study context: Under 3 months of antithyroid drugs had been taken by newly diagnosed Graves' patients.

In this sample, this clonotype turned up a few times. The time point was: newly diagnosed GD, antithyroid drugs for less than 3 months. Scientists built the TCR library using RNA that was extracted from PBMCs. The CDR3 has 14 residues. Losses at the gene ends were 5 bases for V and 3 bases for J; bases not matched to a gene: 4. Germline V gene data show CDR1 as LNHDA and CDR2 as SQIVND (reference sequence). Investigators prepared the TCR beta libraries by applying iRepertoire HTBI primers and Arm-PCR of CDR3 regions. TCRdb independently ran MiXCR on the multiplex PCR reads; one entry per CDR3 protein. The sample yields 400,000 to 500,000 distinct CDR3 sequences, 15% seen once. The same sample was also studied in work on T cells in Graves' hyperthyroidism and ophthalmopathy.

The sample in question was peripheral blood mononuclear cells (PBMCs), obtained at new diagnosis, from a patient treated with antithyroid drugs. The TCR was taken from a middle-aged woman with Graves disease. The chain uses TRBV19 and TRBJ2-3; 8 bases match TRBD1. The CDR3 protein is CASSDRGRTDTQYF. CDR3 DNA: TGTGCCAGTAGTGACAGGGGACGGACAGATACGCAGTATTTT.